A single sample is the source of the 23 T cell receptor beta chains below, sequenced in a study of shared clonotypes between healthy human individuals. Generated by immunoSEQ multiplex PCR, the TCRdb table keeps only in-frame clones and is missing some. Here the sample spans around 480,000 clones, around 79% being singletons. The specimen was PBMCs. The receptor source for this set is a woman aged 40 to 49 in good health. Some clones in this sample may be carry-over from other donors' samples.

This clone has just a few counts. This chain links TRBV19 with TRBJ2-7; TRBD2 aligns across 10 bases. Germline values: CDR1 LNHDA, CDR2 SQIVND (reference sequence). The CDR3 totals 15 residues. With 1 base clipped from V and 3 bases from J, the junction kept 3 bases outside the gene matches. The CDR3 spells CASSIAGTSDYEQYF. The CDR3 DNA is TGTGCCAGTAGTATAGCCGGGACTAGCGACTACGAGCAGTACTTC.

The chain has TRBV9 and TRBJ2-7; 8 nucleotides align to TRBD2. CDR1 and CDR2 (germline): SGDLS, YYNGEE. J was trimmed by 6 bases and V by 4 bases; bases with no gene match: 6. The CDR3 consists of 13 residues. CDR3 residues: CASSSREGGEQYF. The CDR3 coding sequence is TGTGCCAGCAGCTCCCGGGAGGGCGGCGAGCAGTACTTC. The entire variable domain, with the rest obtained from reference TRBV9 and TRBJ2-7, is as follows: DSGVTQTPKHLITATGQRVTLRCSPRSGDLSVYWYQQSLDQGLQFLIQYYNGEERAKGNILERFSAQQFPDLHSELNLSSLELGDSALYFCASSSREGGEQYFGPGTRLTVT.

The rearrangement joins TRBV6-6 to TRBJ1-2; D is perhaps TRBD1 (5 bases). The ends were cut back, 1 base at V and 4 bases at J, with 7 bases in the middle. Germline-derived CDR1 and CDR2 are MNHNY and SVGAGI (reference sequence). This CDR3 is built from 13 residues. CDR3 region: CASSYLQGYGYTF. CDR3 DNA sequence: TGTGCCAGCAGTTACTTGCAGGGCTATGGCTACACCTTC.

The V and J genes are TRBV7-9 and TRBJ2-1, with TRBD2 matching 9 bases. Germline V lookup: CDR1 SEHNR, CDR2 FQNEAQ (reference sequence). The trim removed 11 bases at V and 9 bases at J, leaving 8 bases unmatched. This CDR3 is 12 amino acids long. This chain's CDR3 is CAGSSGTVEQFF. As DNA, the CDR3 is TGTGCCGGCTCTAGCGGGACGGTTGAGCAGTTCTTC. Based on the CDR3 plus reference TRBV7-9 and TRBJ2-1, the full variable domain is DTGVSQNPRHKITKRGQNVTFRCDPISEHNRLYWYRQTLGQGPEFLTYFQNEAQLEKSRLLSDRFSAERPKGSFSTLEIQRTEQGDSAMYLCAGSSGTVEQFFGPGTRLTVL.

This chain connects TRBV7-2 to TRBJ2-7; D may be TRBD1 (5 bases). V was trimmed by 1 base and J by 6 bases, leaving 10 bases between them. The length of the CDR3 is 13 residues. In germline, CDR1 is SGHTA, CDR2 FQGNSA. The CDR3 is CASSLGARGEQYF. CDR3 nucleotide sequence: TGTGCCAGCAGCTTAGGGGCTAGGGGCGAGCAGTACTTC. Drawing the rest from reference TRBV7-2 and TRBJ2-7, the complete variable domain is GAGVSQSPSNKVTEKGKDVELRCDPISGHTALYWYRQSLGQGLEFLIYFQGNSAPDKSGLPSDRFSAERTGGSVSTLTIQRTQQEDSAVYLCASSLGARGEQYFGPGTRLTVT.

The chain employs TRBV10-3 and TRBJ2-1; D may be TRBD1 or TRBD2 (7 bases each). Germline CDR1 is ENHRY and CDR2 is SYGVKD. This CDR3 contains 19 residues. Between the trimmed V and J ends, which lost 11 bases and 4 bases, there was a span of 33 bases. In nucleotides, the CDR3 is TGTGCCGCCCAGGCTTGGGAAACAGGGGTGCAGCGGGGATACAATGAGCAGTTCTTC. Translation gives CAAQAWETGVQRGYNEQFF.

The J gene is TRBJ2-5, the V gene TRBV6-1; D is ambiguous. With 0 bases removed from V and 1 base from J, the gap between germline ends came to 9 bases. There are 15 residues in the CDR3. The germline CDR1 and CDR2 sequences are MNHNS and SASEGT. This chain's CDR3 is CASSEAWQVQETQYF. CDR3 bases: TGTGCCAGCAGTGAAGCGTGGCAGGTCCAAGAGACCCAGTACTTC.

This clone was counted between two and nine times. A read error likely explains this, since a far larger clone differs by one base. The V call is TRBV6-1, the J call TRBJ1-1; perhaps TRBD1 as D (6 bases). V lost 4 bases and J 6 bases, leaving 12 bases between the germline ends. The CDR3 sequence is 13 residues long. Germline CDR1 MNHNS, CDR2 SASEGT. The CDR3 DNA reads as TGTGCCAGCAGTGTTGAGGGACACGCTGAAGCTTTCTTT. It encodes CASSVEGHAEAFF.

About this clone: Relative to the germline gene, one junction end is altered; a read error may explain this. The chain combines TRBV20-1 with TRBJ2-7; no reliable D call. This CDR3 comprises 10 residues. CDR1 and CDR2 from the germline V gene are DFQATT and SNEGSKA (reference sequence). The DNA of the CDR3 is TGCAGTGCTGGAGACTACGAGCAGTACTTC. Translating gives CSAGDYEQYF.

The table lists this clone with a few counts. V usage is TRBV29-1 and J usage is TRBJ2-7; D possibly corresponds to TRBD2 (7 bases). The V end lost 3 bases, the J end lost 0 bases, and 12 bases lay between the germline ends. This CDR3 has 14 amino acids. Germline assignment: CDR1 SQVTM and CDR2 ANQGSEA. Written as DNA, the CDR3 is TGCAGCGTTGAGGGGGGGCTCAGCTCCTACGAGCAGTACTTC. Amino acids: CSVEGGLSSYEQYF.

This chain uses TRBV28 with TRBJ2-6, with 9 bases matching TRBD1. V trimming: 5 bases; J trimming: 1 base; junction bases outside the gene matches: 6. The CDR3 has 17 residues. CDR1 and CDR2 (germline): MDHEN, SYDVKM. CDR3 sequence reads: CASSRTGELSGANVLTF. The CDR3 bases are TGTGCCAGCAGTAGGACAGGGGAATTGTCTGGGGCCAACGTCCTGACTTTC. Filled out from reference TRBV28 and TRBJ2-6, the complete variable domain reads DVKVTQSSRYLVKRTGEKVFLECVQDMDHENMFWYRQDPGLGLRLIYFSYDVKMKEKGDIPEGYSVSREKKERFSLILESASTNQTSMYLCASSRTGELSGANVLTFGAGSRLTVL.

V usage is TRBV28 and J usage is TRBJ2-3, with D uncertain. V was trimmed by 4 bases and J by 2 bases, leaving 7 bases between them. The CDR3 totals 13 residues. The V gene's germline CDR1 is MDHEN and CDR2 SYDVKM. The CDR3 region is CASSYDPTDTQYF. Here the CDR3 DNA reads TGTGCCAGCAGTTACGACCCCACAGATACGCAGTATTTT.

V usage is TRBV27 and J usage is TRBJ2-7, with D perhaps TRBD1 (5 bases). Per germline, CDR1 MNHEY and CDR2 SMNVEV (reference sequence). V was pared by 3 bases and J by 1 base, with 22 bases between. CDR3 length equals 18 residues. The CDR3 reads CASSFGPGQAGVSYEQYF. Here the CDR3 DNA reads TGTGCCAGCAGTTTTGGGCCAGGGCAGGCAGGAGTGTCCTACGAGCAGTACTTC.

The DNA of the CDR3 is TGTGCCAGCTCCCCAGGCGCGGGATCTTTTGATACGCAGTATTTT. It encodes CASSPGAGSFDTQYF. This chain connects TRBV18 to TRBJ2-3; maybe TRBD2 (6 bases). The CDR3 runs to 15 residues. Trimming removed 6 bases from V and 6 bases from J, with 19 bases in between. Germline V gene data show CDR1 as KGHSH and CDR2 as LQKENI.

The rearrangement uses TRBV6-5 and TRBJ1-1; 7 bases match TRBD1. Germline CDR1 MNHEY, CDR2 SVGAGI. The CDR3 is 13 amino acids. V gave up 2 bases and J gave up 6 bases; unmatched junction bases: 3. CDR3 in amino acids: CASSYRGQAEAFF. CDR3 in DNA: TGTGCCAGCAGTTACAGGGGGCAAGCTGAAGCTTTCTTT.

V and J are TRBV4-1 and TRBJ2-2; D remains ambiguous. This CDR3 region has 15 residues. Per the germline V gene, CDR1 is MGHRA and CDR2 is YSYEKL. Trimming removed 2 bases at V and 3 bases at J, with 10 bases between. The CDR3 sequence: CASSQTTFYTGELFF. DNA for the CDR3: TGCGCCAGCAGCCAAACGACATTCTACACCGGGGAGCTGTTTTTT.

The chain employs TRBV27 and TRBJ2-7; 9 bases map to TRBD1. Germline CDR1 reads MNHEY; CDR2 reads SMNVEV (reference sequence). With V trimmed by 2 bases and J by 1 base, 0 bases remained unmatched. The CDR3 totals 14 residues. CDR3 DNA sequence: TGTGCCAGCAGTTTAGGGACAGGGTCCTACGAGCAGTACTTC. It yields the protein CASSLGTGSYEQYF.

The table lists this clone with a count of one. This chain connects TRBV15 to TRBJ2-7; D gene unclear. The CDR3 totals 16 residues. Germline CDR1 is LNHNV and CDR2 is YYDKDF (reference sequence). V was cut by 0 bases and J by 2 bases, with 14 bases left in between. The CDR3 DNA is TGTGCCACCAGCAGAGATCTGCAGGCCGGCGCCTACGAGCAGTACTTC. As protein: CATSRDLQAGAYEQYF. Full variable domain (outside the CDR3, taken from reference TRBV15 and TRBJ2-7): DAMVIQNPRYQVTQFGKPVTLSCSQTLNHNVMYWYQQKSSQAPKLLFHYYDKDFNNEADTPDNFQSRRPNTSFCFLDIRSPGLGDTAMYLCATSRDLQAGAYEQYFGPGTRLTVT.

This chain links TRBV28 with TRBJ1-1; D may be TRBD1 (6 bases). The CDR3 extends over 12 amino acids. Trimming took off 3 bases at V and 6 bases at J, with 8 bases between the two ends. CDR1 MDHEN and CDR2 SYDVKM come from the germline V gene. Here the CDR3 DNA reads TGTGCCAGCAGTTTGGGGGGCGCTGAAGCTTTCTTT. Translation: CASSLGGAEAFF.

The chain uses TRBV7-6 and TRBJ2-7, with D hard to call. Germline lookup yields CDR1 SGHVS and CDR2 FNYEAQ. Trimming took off 5 bases at V and 2 bases at J, with 10 bases between the two ends. The CDR3 covers 13 residues. The DNA of the CDR3 is TGTGCCAGCAGCACCGAAGTTGCCTACGAGCAGTACTTC. It translates to CASSTEVAYEQYF. Drawing the rest from reference TRBV7-6 and TRBJ2-7, the complete variable domain is GAGVSQSPRYKVTKRGQDVALRCDPISGHVSLYWYRQALGQGPEFLTYFNYEAQQDKSGLPNDRFSAERPEGSISTLTIQRTEQRDSAMYRCASSTEVAYEQYFGPGTRLTVT.

There are a few counts of this clone. The chain employs TRBV7-8 and TRBJ2-1; 11 bases agree with TRBD1. The J segment lost 6 bases and the V segment lost 7 bases, leaving 8 bases of the junction unmatched. Germline assignment: CDR1 SGHVS and CDR2 FQNEAQ. This CDR3 contains 15 residues. This chain's CDR3 is CASIQGTGGSNEQFF. CDR3 DNA sequence: TGTGCCAGCATCCAAGGGACAGGGGGATCCAATGAGCAGTTCTTC. Combining the CDR3 with reference TRBV7-8 and TRBJ2-1 gives the whole variable domain GAGVSQSPRYKVAKRGQDVALRCDPISGHVSLFWYQQALGQGPEFLTYFQNEAQLDKSGLPSDRFFAERPEGSVSTLKIQRTQQEDSAVYLCASIQGTGGSNEQFFGPGTRLTVL.

J is TRBJ2-5 and V is TRBV7-3, with D possibly matching TRBD2 (6 bases). The CDR3 extends over 16 amino acids. The V gene lost 5 bases and the J gene lost 1 base, with 17 bases spanning the gap. In germline, CDR1 is SGHTA, CDR2 FQGTGA. The CDR3 protein is CASSLLGFSGQETQYF. CDR3 bases: TGTGCCAGCAGCCTCCTGGGATTTAGCGGCCAAGAGACCCAGTACTTC.

DNA of the CDR3: TGCGCCAGCAGCTTAAGGACTAGCGGGAGGGGAGACTTCTACGAGCAGTACTTC. Translation gives CASSLRTSGRGDFYEQYF. The chain uses TRBV5-1 and TRBJ2-7; TRBD2 aligns across 15 bases. The CDR3 has 18 amino acids. Germline V gene sequence: CDR1 SGHRS, CDR2 YFSETQ. V shed 2 bases and J 3 bases; nucleotides not matched to a gene: 9.